This is a list of T cell receptor beta chains from one sample in a study of graft-versus-host responses after intestinal transplantation. The assay was immunoSEQ multiplex PCR, and TCRdb's table has in-frame clones only and misses some. Counted here are tens of thousands of clones, about three quarters occurring once; the ten biggest clones make up roughly 3.2%. This specimen consisted of ileum tissue, obtained 98 days after intestinal transplantation. Source of these receptors: a human patient who received an intestinal transplant, so some T cells may come from the graft donor. Both conserved end residues are part of each CDR3. Fields, in order: CDR3 DNA, CDR3 protein, J gene, V gene, clone size, D gene. D genes are given only for firm matches. Only part of the rows carry a size: once, few, many, or a class if the clone is expanded.

CDR3 DNA: TGCGCCAGCAGCCAAAGTCCAGGACAGGGGGCGTTTGGCTACACCTTC
CDR3 protein: CASSQSPGQGAFGYTF
J gene: TRBJ1-2
V gene: TRBV5-1
clone size: once
D gene: TRBD1

CDR3 DNA: TGTGCCACCCCAGGAGGTTATAATTCACCCCTCCACTTT
CDR3 protein: CATPGGYNSPLHF
J gene: TRBJ1-6
V gene: TRBV6-1
clone size: -
D gene: -

CDR3 DNA: TGTGCCAGCTACCCAGCGGGGGGGGGAAACACCATATATTTT
CDR3 protein: CASYPAGGGNTIYF
J gene: TRBJ1-3
V gene: TRBV28
clone size: -
D gene: -

CDR3 DNA: TGTGCCAGTAGTATCAGCCACTACACAGATACGCAGTATTTT
CDR3 protein: CASSISHYTDTQYF
J gene: TRBJ2-3
V gene: TRBV19
clone size: -
D gene: -

CDR3 DNA: TGTGCCAGTGCACTAGCCCGAAATGAGCAGTTCTTC
CDR3 protein: CASALARNEQFF
J gene: TRBJ2-1
V gene: TRBV27
clone size: -
D gene: -

CDR3 DNA: TGTGCCAGCAGCCCTCGACTAGCGGGGGGCACAGATACGCAGTATTTT
CDR3 protein: CASSPRLAGGTDTQYF
J gene: TRBJ2-3
V gene: TRBV4-2
clone size: -
D gene: TRBD2

CDR3 DNA: TGTGCCAGCAGTCCCTTTCTTCCAAGCAATCAGCCCCAGCATTTT
CDR3 protein: CASSPFLPSNQPQHF
J gene: TRBJ1-5
V gene: TRBV6-5
clone size: -
D gene: -

CDR3 DNA: TGTGCCAGCAGCCCGGACAGCTATGGCTACACCTTC
CDR3 protein: CASSPDSYGYTF
J gene: TRBJ1-2
V gene: TRBV5-4
clone size: -
D gene: -

CDR3 DNA: TGCGCCAGCAGCCTCGGACGGACAGGCTTGGGGACCGGGGAGCTGTTTTTT
CDR3 protein: CASSLGRTGLGTGELFF
J gene: TRBJ2-2
V gene: TRBV5-1
clone size: -
D gene: TRBD1

CDR3 DNA: TGCAGCGTTGAATGGGAGTTTTCTAACTATGGCTACACCTTC
CDR3 protein: CSVEWEFSNYGYTF
J gene: TRBJ1-2
V gene: TRBV29-1
clone size: -
D gene: -

CDR3 DNA: TGTGCCAGCTCACCTTCTCGGCTATACAATGAGCAGTTCTTC
CDR3 protein: CASSPSRLYNEQFF
J gene: TRBJ2-1
V gene: TRBV18
clone size: -
D gene: -

CDR3 DNA: TGTGCCAGCAGCCAAGGGTTTAACTATGGCTACACCTTC
CDR3 protein: CASSQGFNYGYTF
J gene: TRBJ1-2
V gene: TRBV4-2
clone size: -
D gene: -

CDR3 DNA: TGTGCCAGCAGCCAAATATTTTCCTGGGTGAACACTGAAGCTTTCTTT
CDR3 protein: CASSQIFSWVNTEAFF
J gene: TRBJ1-1
V gene: TRBV4-2
clone size: few
D gene: -

CDR3 DNA: TGTGCCAGCAGCCGCTACATCGCCGGTGGCTACACCTTC
CDR3 protein: CASSRYIAGGYTF
J gene: TRBJ1-2
V gene: TRBV27
clone size: -
D gene: -

CDR3 DNA: TGTGCCAGCAGCCGTGGTGGGGCCAACGTCCTGACTTTC
CDR3 protein: CASSRGGANVLTF
J gene: TRBJ2-6
V gene: TRBV9
clone size: -
D gene: -

CDR3 DNA: TGTGCCAGCAGCGTGGGTAGCGGGGGTTCAGATACGCAGTATTTT
CDR3 protein: CASSVGSGGSDTQYF
J gene: TRBJ2-3
V gene: TRBV9
clone size: few
D gene: TRBD2

CDR3 DNA: TGTGCCAGCAATAAACCGGGTTACAATGAGCAGTTCTTC
CDR3 protein: CASNKPGYNEQFF
J gene: TRBJ2-1
V gene: TRBV27
clone size: -
D gene: -

CDR3 DNA: TGTGCCATCAGCTATAGTGGGGCCCCACTAAGCCAAGAGACCCAGTACTTC
CDR3 protein: CAISYSGAPLSQETQYF
J gene: TRBJ2-5
V gene: TRBV10-3
clone size: -
D gene: -

CDR3 DNA: TGTGCCAGCGCCGACCTCCCTAGGGCCACTGAAGCTTTCTTT
CDR3 protein: CASADLPRATEAFF
J gene: TRBJ1-1
V gene: TRBV6-6
clone size: -
D gene: -

CDR3 DNA: TGTGCCAGTAGTATAGCCGGAGGACAGGGGGAAGATGGTGGCTACACCTTC
CDR3 protein: CASSIAGGQGEDGGYTF
J gene: TRBJ1-2
V gene: TRBV19
clone size: few
D gene: TRBD1

CDR3 DNA: TGTGCCAGCATTGGTATCTCCTACGAGCAGTACTTC
CDR3 protein: CASIGISYEQYF
J gene: TRBJ2-7
V gene: TRBV7-9
clone size: once
D gene: -

CDR3 DNA: TGCGCCAGCAGTGAGGAGTGGGGCCAAGAGACCCAGTACTTC
CDR3 protein: CASSEEWGQETQYF
J gene: TRBJ2-5
V gene: TRBV10-1
clone size: few
D gene: -